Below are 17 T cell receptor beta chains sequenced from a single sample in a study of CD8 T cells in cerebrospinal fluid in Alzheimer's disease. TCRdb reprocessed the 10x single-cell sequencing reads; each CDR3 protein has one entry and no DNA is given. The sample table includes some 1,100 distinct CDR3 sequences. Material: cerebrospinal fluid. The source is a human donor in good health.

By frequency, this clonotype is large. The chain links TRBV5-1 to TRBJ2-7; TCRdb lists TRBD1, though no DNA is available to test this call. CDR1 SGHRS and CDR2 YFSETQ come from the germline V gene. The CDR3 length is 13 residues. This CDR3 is CASRRDREYEQYF.

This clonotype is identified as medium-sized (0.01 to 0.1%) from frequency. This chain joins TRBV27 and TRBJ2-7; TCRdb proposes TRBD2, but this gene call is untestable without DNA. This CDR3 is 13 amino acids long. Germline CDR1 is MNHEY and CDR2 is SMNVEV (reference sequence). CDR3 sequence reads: CASSSTSRGEQYF.

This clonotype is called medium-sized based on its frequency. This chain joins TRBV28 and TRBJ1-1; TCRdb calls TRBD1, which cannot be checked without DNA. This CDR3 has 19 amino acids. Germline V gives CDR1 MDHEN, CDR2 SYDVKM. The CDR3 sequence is CASSLWWGTRTQGHTEAFF. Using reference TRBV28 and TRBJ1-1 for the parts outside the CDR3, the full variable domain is DVKVTQSSRYLVKRTGEKVFLECVQDMDHENMFWYRQDPGLGLRLIYFSYDVKMKEKGDIPEGYSVSREKKERFSLILESASTNQTSMYLCASSLWWGTRTQGHTEAFFGQGTRLTVV.

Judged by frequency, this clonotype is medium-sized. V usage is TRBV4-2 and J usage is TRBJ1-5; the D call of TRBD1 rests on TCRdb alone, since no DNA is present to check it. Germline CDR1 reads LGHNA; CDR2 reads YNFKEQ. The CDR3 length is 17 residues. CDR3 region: CASSQGPQGNSNQPQHF.

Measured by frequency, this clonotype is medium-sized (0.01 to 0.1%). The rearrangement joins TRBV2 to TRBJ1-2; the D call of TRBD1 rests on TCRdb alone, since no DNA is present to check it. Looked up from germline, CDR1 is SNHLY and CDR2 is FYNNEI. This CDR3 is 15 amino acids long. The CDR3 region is CASGGQGAGFYGYTF.

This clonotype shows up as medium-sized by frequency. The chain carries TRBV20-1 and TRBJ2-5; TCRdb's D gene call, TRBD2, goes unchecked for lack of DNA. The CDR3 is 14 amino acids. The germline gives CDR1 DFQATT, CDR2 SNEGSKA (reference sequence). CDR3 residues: CSAGLAGGLETQYF.

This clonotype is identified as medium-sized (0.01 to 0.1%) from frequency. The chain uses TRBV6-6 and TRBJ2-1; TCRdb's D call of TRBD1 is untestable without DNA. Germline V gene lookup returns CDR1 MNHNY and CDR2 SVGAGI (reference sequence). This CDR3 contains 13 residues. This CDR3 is CASSRDSYNEQFF.

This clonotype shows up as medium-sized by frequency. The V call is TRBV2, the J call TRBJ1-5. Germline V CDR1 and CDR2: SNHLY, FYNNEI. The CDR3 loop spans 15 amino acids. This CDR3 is CASVGGTQGNQPQHF.

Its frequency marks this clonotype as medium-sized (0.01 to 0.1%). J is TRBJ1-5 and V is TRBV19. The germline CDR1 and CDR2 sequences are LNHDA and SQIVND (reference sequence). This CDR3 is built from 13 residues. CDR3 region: CASSAAINQPQHF.

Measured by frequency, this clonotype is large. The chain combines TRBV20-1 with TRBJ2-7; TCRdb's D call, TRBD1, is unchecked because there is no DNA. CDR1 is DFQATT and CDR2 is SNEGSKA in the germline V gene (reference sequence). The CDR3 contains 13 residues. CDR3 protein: CSASPGQAYEQYF.

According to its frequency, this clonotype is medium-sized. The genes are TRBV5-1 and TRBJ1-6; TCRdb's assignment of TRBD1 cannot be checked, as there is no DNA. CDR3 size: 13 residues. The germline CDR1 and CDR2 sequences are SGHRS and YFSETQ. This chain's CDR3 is CASSTGLRSPLHF.

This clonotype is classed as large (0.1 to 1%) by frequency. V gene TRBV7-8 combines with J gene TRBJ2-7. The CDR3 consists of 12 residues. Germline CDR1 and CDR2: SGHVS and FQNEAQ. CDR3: CASSLFVLEQYF. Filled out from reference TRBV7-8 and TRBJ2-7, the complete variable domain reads GAGVSQSPRYKVAKRGQDVALRCDPISGHVSLFWYQQALGQGPEFLTYFQNEAQLDKSGLPSDRFFAERPEGSVSTLKIQRTQQEDSAVYLCASSLFVLEQYFGPGTRLTVT.

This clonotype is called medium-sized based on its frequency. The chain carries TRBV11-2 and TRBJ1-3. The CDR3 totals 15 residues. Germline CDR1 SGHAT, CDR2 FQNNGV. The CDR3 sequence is CASDKIGRAGNTIYF.

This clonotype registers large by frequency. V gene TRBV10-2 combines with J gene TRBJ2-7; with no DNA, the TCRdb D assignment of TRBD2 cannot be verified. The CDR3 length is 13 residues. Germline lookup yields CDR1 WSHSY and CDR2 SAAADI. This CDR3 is CASTERIPHEQYF.

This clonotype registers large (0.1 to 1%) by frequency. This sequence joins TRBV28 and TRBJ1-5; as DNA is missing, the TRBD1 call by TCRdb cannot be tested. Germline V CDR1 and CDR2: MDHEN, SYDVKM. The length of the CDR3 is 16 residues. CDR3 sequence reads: CASSLSQGAGNQPQHF.

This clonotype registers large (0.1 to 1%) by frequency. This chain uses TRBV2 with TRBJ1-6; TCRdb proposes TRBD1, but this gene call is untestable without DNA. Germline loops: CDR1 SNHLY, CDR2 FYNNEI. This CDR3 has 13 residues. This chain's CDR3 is CATSPDRVSPLHF.

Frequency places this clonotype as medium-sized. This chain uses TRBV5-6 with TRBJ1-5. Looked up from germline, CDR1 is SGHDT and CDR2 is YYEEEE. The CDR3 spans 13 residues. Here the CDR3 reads CASSADTDQPQHF.